This T cell receptor beta chain was retrieved from a study of cytomegalovirus exposure and HLA in healthy donors. Study-wide findings and caveats: The classifier reportedly diagnosed cytomegalovirus status with high specificity and sensitivity.

Separate from the roughly 720-subject first cohort, the roughly 120-subject validation cohort was the one that the donors belonged to. To note about this clone: Its antigen is still unknown.

TCRdb's copy holds only in-frame clones and misses some; the assay was immunoSEQ multiplex PCR. The profile shows about 250,000 clones, approximately 87% of them singletons. Deletions cut 2 bases from V and 4 bases from J, with 18 bases between. Germline V lookup: CDR1 WSHSY, CDR2 SAAADI. CDR3 length: 17 residues. The sample consisted of PBMCs. J is TRBJ1-5 and V is TRBV10-2; D might be TRBD1 (6 bases). The receptor's source is a man younger than 30 in good health and CMV-seronegative. DNA of the CDR3: TGCGCCAGCAGTGAGCGGATGGGAGGGGGGATTAATCAGCCCCAGCATTTT. This gives the protein CASSERMGGGINQPQHF.